These 9 T cell receptor beta chains originate from one sample sequenced in a study of blood T cell repertoires in COVID-19. Clones were sequenced by immunoSEQ multiplex PCR, and TCRdb holds only the in-frame ones, with some missing. The sample includes about 120,000 clones, 88% of them seen just once. Sequenced: peripheral blood. These receptors came from a woman aged 45-65 years with active or convalescent COVID-19.

The chain is built from TRBV5-4 and TRBJ2-3; the D is unclear. The germline CDR1 and CDR2 sequences are SGHNT and YYREEE (reference sequence). This CDR3 spans 13 amino acids. V was pared by 4 bases and J by 0 bases, with 6 bases between. The CDR3 DNA is TGTGCCAGCAGCCCGGTGAGCACAGATACGCAGTATTTT. Its translation: CASSPVSTDTQYF.

The V and J genes are TRBV2 and TRBJ2-5; no firm D call. CDR3 length: 14 amino acids. The germline CDR1 and CDR2 sequences are SNHLY and FYNNEI. Trimming stripped 10 bases from V and 3 bases from J, with 18 bases between. For the CDR3, the DNA is TGTGCCACCGGCAGCGAGGTCAATAAAGAGACCCAGTACTTC. Its translation is CATGSEVNKETQYF.

The chain uses TRBV10-3 and TRBJ1-1; tentatively, D is TRBD1 (6 bases). Germline CDR1 is ENHRY and CDR2 is SYGVKD. Trimming removed 3 bases from V and 4 bases from J, with 15 bases in between. The length of the CDR3 is 15 residues. The chain's CDR3 is CAISDLQGRATEAFF. The CDR3 nucleotides read TGTGCCATCAGTGACTTACAGGGTAGAGCCACTGAAGCTTTCTTT.

This clone appeared once. The CDR3 loop is CASSLRGGLANNEQFF. CDR3 nucleotides: TGTGCCAGCAGCCTGCGGGGGGGACTAGCAAACAATGAGCAGTTCTTC. This rearrangement joins TRBV7-3 to TRBJ2-1; 9 bases agree with TRBD2. The CDR3 consists of 16 residues. Trimming removed 5 bases from V and 5 bases from J; junction bases left unmatched: 10. Germline values: CDR1 SGHTA, CDR2 FQGTGA. Using reference TRBV7-3 and TRBJ2-1 for the parts outside the CDR3, the full variable domain is GAGVSQTPSNKVTEKGKYVELRCDPISGHTALYWYRQSLGQGPEFLIYFQGTGAADDSGLPNDRFFAVRPEGSVSTLKIQRTERGDSAVYLCASSLRGGLANNEQFFGPGTRLTVL.

This chain connects TRBV18 to TRBJ1-1, with 7 bases fitting TRBD1. The V segment lost 2 bases and the J segment 5 bases; nucleotides outside the gene matches: 5. Looked up from germline, CDR1 is KGHSH and CDR2 is LQKENI. The CDR3 is 14 residues long. The CDR3 spells CASSPGQAGTEAFF. CDR3 nucleotide sequence: TGTGCCAGCTCACCAGGACAGGCGGGTACTGAAGCTTTCTTT.

The J gene is TRBJ1-2, the V gene TRBV28, with D tentatively TRBD1 (6 bases). V lost 7 bases and J 8 bases, leaving 11 bases between the germline ends. The CDR3 extends over 11 amino acids. The V gene's germline CDR1 is MDHEN and CDR2 SYDVKM. CDR3 nucleotides: TGTGCCAGCACACAGGGAACCGGCTACACCTTC. This translates into CASTQGTGYTF.

The chain carries TRBV27 and TRBJ2-2, with 9 bases matching TRBD2. Germline CDR1 is MNHEY and CDR2 is SMNVEV (reference sequence). CDR3 length: 18 residues. Germline trimming cut 2 bases from V and 5 bases from J; bases unmatched to any gene: 12. CDR3 sequence (DNA): TGTGCCAGCAGTTTAAGGATAGCGGGAGCGGGAGTGACCGGGGAGCTGTTTTTT. Its translation: CASSLRIAGAGVTGELFF.

V gene TRBV4-2 combines with J gene TRBJ2-5; possibly TRBD1 for D (5 bases). Germline assignment: CDR1 LGHNA and CDR2 YNFKEQ. With 4 bases removed from V and 1 base from J, the gap between germline ends came to 13 bases. CDR3 length: 15 amino acids. CDR3 residues: CASSRTPDIQETQYF. DNA for the CDR3: TGTGCCAGCAGCCGAACCCCGGACATCCAAGAGACCCAGTACTTC.

This rearrangement joins TRBV11-1 to TRBJ2-4; TRBD1 is a possible D gene (6 bases). Germline assignment: CDR1 SGHAT and CDR2 FQDESV (reference sequence). The V and J ends lost 5 bases and 7 bases respectively, with 15 bases between them. The CDR3 covers 14 residues. The CDR3 region is CASSPSGVRNIQYF. The CDR3 region has the DNA TGTGCCAGCAGCCCCTCAGGGGTGAGGAACATTCAGTACTTC. The full variable domain, in which reference TRBV11-1 and TRBJ2-4 provide the parts outside the CDR3, is EAEVAQSPRYKITEKSQAVAFWCDPISGHATLYWYRQILGQGPELLVQFQDESVVDDSQLPKDRFSAERLKGVDSTLKIQPAELGDSAMYLCASSPSGVRNIQYFGAGTRLSVL.